This T cell receptor beta chain is from a study of blood T cell repertoires in COVID-19. About the study: Samples representing acute and convalescent COVID-19 were sourced from the United States, Italy and Spain. The cDNA or gDNA used as material had been derived from T cells, B-cell-depleted T cells, or PBMCs.

How the authors handled the data: Reference gene primer amplification yielded estimated nucleated cell counts. Clones were sequenced by immunoSEQ multiplex PCR, and TCRdb holds only the in-frame ones, with some missing. The DNA was the basis for D and trimming; V, J and clone size are from that table. Here the sample spans 85,000 to 90,000 clones, around 88% being singletons. Sequenced input: peripheral blood. The sequence was collected from a human donor in a cohort sampled during active COVID-19.

The CDR3 reads CASSLDKPTDTQYF. For the CDR3, the DNA is TGTGCCAGCAGTCTCGACAAACCCACAGATACGCAGTATTTT. The chain recombines TRBV7-2 with TRBJ2-3; no firm D call. The V gene's germline CDR1 is SGHTA and CDR2 FQGNSA. The V and J ends lost 6 bases and 2 bases respectively, with 12 bases between them. This CDR3 spans 14 amino acids.